A selection of T cell receptor beta chains follows, all from one sample in a study of T cell responses to AZD1222 COVID-19 vaccine. Sequenced by immunoSEQ multiplex PCR; TCRdb stores in-frame clones only, minus some. The profile covers more than 75,000 clones, with about 88% appearing a single time and roughly 1.5% taken by the ten largest. This sample comprised peripheral blood, obtained on day 0 of AZD1222 vaccination. Receptors were obtained from an adult in good health. Both conserved end residues are part of each CDR3. The order of the fields is D gene, V gene, J gene, CDR3 protein, CDR3 DNA. D genes are given only for firm matches.

>NA|TRBV28|TRBJ1-2
CASSLIQDYGYTF
TGTGCCAGCAGTTTAATCCAGGACTATGGCTACACCTTC
>NA|TRBV28|TRBJ1-2
CASRDPRGPGYTF
TGTGCCAGCAGAGACCCCAGGGGTCCGGGCTACACCTTC
>TRBD1|TRBV2|TRBJ1-2
CARVMGTGKGGYGYTF
TGTGCCAGGGTAATGGGGACAGGGAAAGGTGGCTATGGCTACACCTTC
>NA|TRBV10-3|TRBJ1-5
CAISDDGWQPQHF
TGTGCCATCAGTGACGACGGTTGGCAGCCCCAGCATTTT
>NA|TRBV19|TRBJ1-5
CASSRAFSNQPQHF
TGTGCCAGTAGTCGGGCCTTTAGCAATCAGCCCCAGCATTTT
>NA|TRBV5-1|TRBJ2-5
CASSLLPSPQETQYF
TGCGCCAGCAGCTTGCTACCTAGCCCCCAAGAGACCCAGTACTTC
>NA|TRBV6-2/TRBV6-3|TRBJ2-7
CASSPTGGVYEQYF
TGTGCCAGCAGTCCGACTGGAGGGGTCTACGAGCAGTACTTC
>TRBD1|TRBV5-5|TRBJ1-3
CASIQTGRPGNTIYF
TGTGCCAGCATCCAGACAGGGAGGCCTGGAAACACCATATATTTT
>NA|TRBV4-2|TRBJ1-3
CASSEGVSGNTIYF
TGTGCCAGCAGCGAGGGGGTCTCCGGAAACACCATATATTTT
>TRBD1|TRBV7-9|TRBJ1-5
CASSGTGGSQPQHF
TGTGCCAGCAGCGGTACAGGGGGCAGTCAGCCCCAGCATTTT